The 30 T cell receptor beta chains below all came from one sample that was sequenced in a study of OX40 agonist ivuxolimab in advanced cancers. The library was generated by the immunoSEQ multiplex PCR assay. Held by TCRdb, this immuneACCESS table contains in-frame sequences only and omits some clones. Under half of the omission traces to an unresolved V gene where checked; the cause of the rest is unknown. Recorded for this sample are 60,000 to 75,000 clones; about 94% of them occurred a single time. About 19% of the sample lies in the top ten. This sample comprised CD4+ or CD8+ T cells sorted from blood, obtained in a trial of the OX40 agonist ivuxolimab. These receptors all stem from an adult with an advanced solid tumor such as melanoma, head and neck, liver or kidney cancer.

This chain connects TRBV30 to TRBJ1-1, with 8 bases aligning to TRBD1. Germline V CDR1 and CDR2: GTSNPN, SVGIG (reference sequence). V dropped 1 base and J dropped 2; count of bases not matched to a gene: 6. This CDR3 comprises 15 residues. The CDR3 loop reads CAWSAGTGLNTEAFF. The CDR3 nucleotides read TGTGCCTGGAGTGCAGGGACAGGCCTTAACACTGAAGCTTTCTTT.

This chain uses TRBV10-3 with TRBJ2-5, with D perhaps matching TRBD2 (6 bases). Per the germline V gene, CDR1 is ENHRY and CDR2 is SYGVKD. Trimming left V 4 bases short and J 5 bases short, with 26 bases between. The CDR3 has 18 amino acids. The CDR3 loop reads CAISVLPGDLRGGETQYF. In DNA form, the CDR3 reads TGTGCCATCAGTGTCCTCCCGGGGGACTTGAGGGGTGGGGAGACCCAGTACTTC.

The chain joins TRBV7-9 to TRBJ2-2, with D tentatively TRBD1 (5 bases). V lost 5 bases to trimming and J lost 4 bases, with 8 bases between them. The germline gives CDR1 SEHNR, CDR2 FQNEAQ (reference sequence). The CDR3 sequence is 13 residues long. The CDR3: CASSQGATGELFF. CDR3 DNA: TGTGCCAGCAGCCAAGGGGCCACCGGGGAGCTGTTTTTT.

This chain joins TRBV9 and TRBJ2-3; 14 nucleotides agree with TRBD2. Trimming removed 5 bases from V and 7 bases from J; junction bases left unmatched: 9. The CDR3 is made up of 16 amino acids. Looked up from germline, CDR1 is SGDLS and CDR2 is YYNGEE. CDR3 nucleotides: TGTGCCAGCAGTCGGCCGGGACTAGCGGGGGCTTATACGCAGTATTTT. This encodes CASSRPGLAGAYTQYF.

This clone is a singleton in its sample. J is TRBJ2-1 and V is TRBV4-2, with D possibly matching TRBD1 (7 bases). CDR1 and CDR2 (germline): LGHNA, YNFKEQ. CDR3 length: 14 residues. Trimming took 4 bases from V and 6 from J, leaving 13 bases between them. The CDR3 is CASSPEGAVNEQFF. CDR3 nucleotides: TGTGCCAGCAGCCCGGAGGGGGCCGTCAATGAGCAGTTCTTC.

The V call is TRBV6-4, the J call TRBJ2-3, with 9 nucleotides matching TRBD2. Unmatched junction bases numbered 5, after V lost 3 bases and J lost 4 bases. Germline V lookup: CDR1 MRHNA, CDR2 SNTAGT. The CDR3 consists of 15 residues. The CDR3 here is CASSDGSGSADTQYF. The CDR3 nucleotides read TGTGCCAGCAGTGATGGTAGCGGGAGCGCAGATACGCAGTATTTT.

This chain joins TRBV6-1 and TRBJ1-3; the match to TRBD1 covers 7 bases. The CDR3 covers 17 residues. With V trimmed by 0 bases and J by 0 bases, 5 bases remained unmatched. The germline V gene encodes CDR1 MNHNS and CDR2 SASEGT. As DNA, the CDR3 is TGTGCCAGCAGTGAAGCCCCGGGACAGAACTCTGGAAACACCATATATTTT. Protein sequence: CASSEAPGQNSGNTIYF.

This clone was found a few times. CDR3 bases: TGTGCCAGCAGCCCCTCTCTCCCGGATGAGCAGTTCTTC. Protein: CASSPSLPDEQFF. The chain employs TRBV7-8 and TRBJ2-1; D call uncertain. Trimming left V 5 bases short and J 8 bases short, with 13 bases between. Germline CDR1 reads SGHVS; CDR2 reads FQNEAQ. The CDR3 is 13 amino acids.

This chain links TRBV27 with TRBJ2-7; tentative D call: TRBD2 (5 bases). The germline CDR1 and CDR2 sequences are MNHEY and SMNVEV (reference sequence). CDR3 length: 14 residues. Deletions cut 2 bases from V and 0 bases from J, with 8 bases between. As DNA, the CDR3 is TGTGCCAGCAGTTTACAAGGGAGCTCCTACGAGCAGTACTTC. It codes for CASSLQGSSYEQYF.

The CDR3 nucleotides read TGCGCCAGCAGCCCGAACGACTATCTACTAGCGGGAGGGCCCAACGAGCAGTACTTC. Its translation: CASSPNDYLLAGGPNEQYF. The chain employs TRBV4-1 and TRBJ2-7, with TRBD2 identical over 13 bases. This CDR3 comprises 19 residues. The ends lost 4 bases at V and 5 bases at J; junction bases unmatched: 17. Germline assignment: CDR1 MGHRA and CDR2 YSYEKL.

The V gene is TRBV28, the J gene TRBJ1-5; TRBD1 is a possible D gene (5 bases). There are 15 residues in the CDR3. Trimming shortened V by 4 bases and J by 5 bases, and 15 bases separated the two germline ends. Germline-derived CDR1 and CDR2 are MDHEN and SYDVKM. CDR3 protein: CASSSSAGGDQPQHF. In DNA form, the CDR3 reads TGTGCCAGCAGTTCCTCCGCGGGGGGGGATCAGCCCCAGCATTTT.

V usage is TRBV27 and J usage is TRBJ2-1; TRBD2 is a possible D gene (6 bases). The V gene's germline CDR1 is MNHEY and CDR2 SMNVEV (reference sequence). Trimming took off 1 base at V and 6 bases at J, with 10 bases between the two ends. The CDR3 is 14 amino acids. Written as DNA, the CDR3 is TGTGCCAGCAGTTTATTTGGAGGGGCCAATGAGCAGTTCTTC. Translation: CASSLFGGANEQFF.

This clone was counted a single time. J is TRBJ2-7 and V is TRBV7-3; maybe TRBD2 (5 bases). Germline V lookup: CDR1 SGHTA, CDR2 FQGTGA. V was pared by 2 bases and J by 0 bases, with 8 bases between. The CDR3 has 14 residues. The CDR3 nucleotides are TGTGCCAGCAGCTTAGCGGGTAGCTCCTACGAGCAGTACTTC. This translates into CASSLAGSSYEQYF. Based on the CDR3 plus reference TRBV7-3 and TRBJ2-7, the full variable domain is GAGVSQTPSNKVTEKGKYVELRCDPISGHTALYWYRQSLGQGPEFLIYFQGTGAADDSGLPNDRFFAVRPEGSVSTLKIQRTERGDSAVYLCASSLAGSSYEQYFGPGTRLTVT.

The chain carries TRBV5-1 and TRBJ2-7; 10 positions agree with TRBD2. The CDR3 extends over 15 amino acids. The germline gives CDR1 SGHRS, CDR2 YFSETQ. Trimming cost V 1 base and J 3 bases; bases outside gene matches: 4. Written as DNA, the CDR3 is TGCGCCAGCAGCTTGACCGCTAGCGGGAGCTACGAGCAGTACTTC. It yields the protein CASSLTASGSYEQYF.

The J gene is TRBJ1-1, the V gene TRBV30; D is unresolved. Deletions cut 4 bases from V and 1 base from J, with 10 bases between. The CDR3 is 13 residues long. Germline CDR1 is GTSNPN and CDR2 is SVGIG (reference sequence). CDR3 residues: CAWKVLRNTEAFF. The DNA for the CDR3 is TGTGCCTGGAAGGTTTTAAGGAACACTGAAGCTTTCTTT.

The V and J genes are TRBV27 and TRBJ2-1, with D unresolved. V was pared by 7 bases and J by 7 bases, with 8 bases between. This CDR3 contains 11 residues. CDR1 MNHEY and CDR2 SMNVEV come from the germline V gene (reference sequence). CDR3 bases: TGTGCCAGCACGCAGGCAAATGAGCAGTTCTTC. It encodes CASTQANEQFF.

The V gene is TRBV7-9, the J gene TRBJ2-1, with 9 positions matching TRBD1. Germline values: CDR1 SEHNR, CDR2 FQNEAQ (reference sequence). V lost 5 bases and J lost 5; bases outside the gene matches: 10. This CDR3 contains 16 residues. The CDR3 region is CASSQLQGALNNEQFF. In DNA form, the CDR3 reads TGTGCCAGCAGCCAACTACAGGGGGCGCTTAACAATGAGCAGTTCTTC.

The chain joins TRBV27 to TRBJ2-7; D not resolved. Trimming removed 2 bases from V and 5 bases from J, with 10 bases in between. From germline, CDR1 is MNHEY and CDR2 SMNVEV (reference sequence). CDR3 length: 13 residues. The chain's CDR3 is CASSLTSAHEQYF. The DNA of the CDR3 is TGTGCCAGCAGTTTAACTTCGGCTCACGAGCAGTACTTC.

This clone was seen only once. The chain uses TRBV5-4 and TRBJ2-1; 7 bases agree with TRBD1. Germline-derived CDR1 and CDR2 are SGHNT and YYREEE (reference sequence). V lost 3 bases, J lost 5 bases, and 2 bases stayed unmatched. This CDR3 spans 13 amino acids. The CDR3 sequence is CASSSDRDNEQFF. The CDR3 DNA follows: TGTGCCAGCAGCTCTGACAGGGACAATGAGCAGTTCTTC.

V gene TRBV11-2 combines with J gene TRBJ2-1; D not certain. The CDR3 consists of 13 residues. With 1 base removed from V and 10 bases from J, the gap between germline ends came to 11 bases. Germline CDR1 reads SGHAT; CDR2 reads FQNNGV. The CDR3 is CASSLGTALEQFF. The CDR3 nucleotides read TGTGCCAGCAGCTTAGGAACTGCTCTAGAGCAGTTCTTC.

This chain uses TRBV30 with TRBJ2-7, with 10 nucleotides matching TRBD2. CDR3 length: 13 residues. Germline V CDR1 and CDR2: GTSNPN, SVGIG (reference sequence). The V gene end was trimmed by 8 bases and the J gene end by 7 bases; junction bases not matched to a gene: 11. The CDR3 protein is CAPGLAGVLEQYF. The CDR3 region has the DNA TGTGCCCCTGGCCTAGCGGGAGTTCTGGAGCAGTACTTC.

This clone was observed once. V and J are TRBV7-9 and TRBJ2-6; TRBD1 matches at 9 bases. V lost 4 bases, J lost 1 base, and 8 bases stayed unmatched. CDR3 size: 18 residues. Germline V lookup: CDR1 SEHNR, CDR2 FQNEAQ (reference sequence). CDR3 protein: CASSSWDRERSGANVLTF. In DNA, the CDR3 is TGTGCCAGCAGCTCGTGGGACAGGGAAAGGTCTGGGGCCAACGTCCTGACTTTC.

This chain links TRBV13 with TRBJ2-3, with TRBD2 as a possible D gene (6 bases). V was trimmed by 3 bases and J by 4 bases, leaving 14 bases between them. Germline CDR1 and CDR2: PRHDT and FYEKMQ (reference sequence). The CDR3 is 15 amino acids. The CDR3 nucleotides are TGTGCCAGCAGCTTTCGCGGGGACGGGGCAGATACGCAGTATTTT. This gives the protein CASSFRGDGADTQYF.

This chain links TRBV9 with TRBJ2-7, with D possibly matching TRBD1 (5 bases). CDR3 length: 16 amino acids. Trimming pared 0 bases from V and 3 bases from J, leaving 16 bases between. Germline CDR1 SGDLS, CDR2 YYNGEE. CDR3 bases: TGTGCCAGCAGCGTAGGCCAAGGACACCTACTCTACGAGCAGTACTTC. Encoded protein: CASSVGQGHLLYEQYF.

The chain links TRBV11-2 to TRBJ2-7, with 7 bases lining up with TRBD1. Trimming took 0 bases from V and 2 from J; bases not matched to a gene: 1. Germline V CDR1 and CDR2: SGHAT, FQNNGV. CDR3 length: 14 amino acids. The CDR3 DNA reads as TGTGCCAGCAGCTTAGACGGGACAGCCTACGAGCAGTACTTC. It is translated as CASSLDGTAYEQYF.

V gene TRBV6-5 combines with J gene TRBJ1-1; D is unresolved. V lost 5 bases, J lost 11 bases, and 15 bases lay in between. This CDR3 is built from 12 residues. Germline V gene lookup returns CDR1 MNHEY and CDR2 SVGAGI. The CDR3 reads CASSDFNAAAFF. The DNA of the CDR3 is TGTGCCAGCAGTGATTTCAACGCGGCGGCTTTCTTT.

This clone has only one observation. The chain recombines TRBV11-2 with TRBJ2-5; D not certain. CDR3 size: 13 residues. Germline V gene data show CDR1 as SGHAT and CDR2 as FQNNGV. V was trimmed by 2 bases and J by 5 bases, leaving 9 bases between them. This CDR3 reads CASSLWAQETQYF. The CDR3 nucleotides read TGTGCCAGCAGCTTATGGGCTCAGGAGACCCAGTACTTC.

J is TRBJ1-4 and V is TRBV4-2; D not resolved. Trimming removed 0 bases at V and 8 bases at J, with 10 bases between. The CDR3 totals 14 residues. In germline, CDR1 is LGHNA, CDR2 YNFKEQ. Here the CDR3 DNA reads TGTGCCAGCAGCCAAGAAGGGTTAGAAGAAAAACTGTTTTTT. Protein: CASSQEGLEEKLFF.

Concerning this clone: The junction departs from germline at one end; a sequencing error may be responsible. This rearrangement joins TRBV6-1 to TRBJ1-2, with unresolved D. The CDR3 runs to 12 residues. Germline CDR1 and CDR2: MNHNS and SASEGT. CDR3 sequence reads: CASSEVVVTQEF. In nucleotides, the CDR3 is TGTGCCAGCAGTGAAGTGGTGGTAACCCAGGAGTTC.

The rearrangement uses TRBV5-1 and TRBJ1-5, with 7 bases that match TRBD1. V was pared by 6 bases and J by 6 bases, with 9 bases of the junction left unmatched. The germline V gene has CDR1 SGHRS and CDR2 YFSETQ. The CDR3 length is 14 residues. CDR3 DNA sequence: TGCGCCAGCATCGACAGGGCCCGGGGTCAGCCCCAGCATTTT. Amino acids: CASIDRARGQPQHF.